This T cell receptor (beta chain) is from a study of vaccination and CD4 T cells after COVID-19. Study information: The stimulus for the cells was overlapping spike peptides derived from SARS-CoV-2, HCoV-NL63, HCoV-OC43 and HCoV-229E.

The CDR3 has 14 residues. Per the germline V gene, CDR1 is MNHNS and CDR2 is SASEGT. V was clipped by 4 bases and J by 6 bases; unmatched bases: 8. As concerns this clonotype: Its cognate antigen is unknown.

Sequence data for DNA of cultured CD4+ T cells were generated by the Oncomine TCR Beta short-read assay. TCRdb independently ran MiXCR on the PCR reads; one entry per CDR3 protein. The repertoire has 6,100 or so distinct CDR3 sequences, about two fifths of them found once; the top ten carry about 9.9%. Described treatment: approximately nine-day PBMC culture with coronavirus spike peptide pools or control peptides (ViraFEST assay). Sequencing was done on a sample of CD4+ T cells from blood, cultured in vitro. The TCR comes from a human donor who had recovered from COVID-19. The chain uses TRBV6-1 and TRBJ1-2, with 7 bases identical to TRBD1. The DNA for the CDR3 is TGTGCCAGCAGTGCCTGGGACAGCGTTGATGGCTACACCTTC. Protein: CASSAWDSVDGYTF.